Presented here are 22 T cell receptor beta chains from one specimen sequenced in a study of regulatory T cells in long-lasting Graves disease. Indicated time point: newly diagnosed GD, antithyroid drugs for less than 3 months. Scientists built the TCR library using RNA that was extracted from PBMCs. CDR3 regions were amplified by Arm-PCR using iRepertoire HTBI primers to build TCR beta libraries. TCRdb re-derived calls from the multiplex PCR reads in MiXCR, one entry per CDR3 protein. The sample lists about 380,000 distinct CDR3 sequences; about 14% were seen once. The source was peripheral blood mononuclear cells (PBMCs), collected at new diagnosis, from a patient treated with antithyroid drugs. Source of these receptors: a female donor with Graves disease.

This clonotype came up many times. The CDR3 loop reads CATSDLAKLQGEGMNTEAFF. CDR3 bases: TGTGCCACCAGTGATTTGGCTAAATTGCAGGGGGAAGGAATGAACACTGAAGCTTTCTTT. This sequence joins TRBV24-1 and TRBJ1-1, with 7 bases identical to TRBD1. The V segment lost 0 bases and the J segment 0 bases; nucleotides outside the gene matches: 15. This CDR3 has 20 amino acids. Germline V lookup: CDR1 KGHDR, CDR2 SFDVKD.

This sequence joins TRBV6-5 and TRBJ2-7, with D uncertain. V gave up 2 bases and J gave up 5 bases, with 10 bases separating them. The CDR3 runs 13 residues. Germline CDR1 and CDR2: MNHEY and SVGAGI. CDR3 amino acids: CASSYKFNNEQYF. In DNA, the CDR3 is TGTGCCAGCAGTTACAAATTTAACAACGAGCAGTACTTC.

Note on this clonotype: The junction differs from germline at one of its ends, possibly a read error. This chain links TRBV12-3 or TRBV12-4 with TRBJ2-2; 7 bases are shared with TRBD2. The CDR3 sequence is 15 residues long. CDR3 in DNA: TGTGCCAGCAGAAGGACTAGTCTGAACATCGGGGAGCTGTTTTTT. Protein: CASRRTSLNIGELFF.

This clonotype was found many times. The genes are TRBV18 and TRBJ1-1; no clear D gene. CDR1 is KGHSH and CDR2 is LQKENI in the germline V gene. The ends were cut back, 6 bases at V and 4 bases at J, with 12 bases in the middle. The CDR3 runs to 13 residues. The CDR3, as DNA: TGTGCCAGCTCCGAAGAGCAGGTCACTGAAGCTTTCTTT. Translating it yields CASSEEQVTEAFF.

There are many counts of this clonotype. The chain has TRBV7-8 and TRBJ2-1, with D perhaps assigned TRBD1 or TRBD2 (6 bases each). The CDR3 has 17 amino acids. Germline V gives CDR1 SGHVS, CDR2 FQNEAQ. Trimming removed 3 bases at V and 0 bases at J, with 15 bases between. The CDR3 reads CASSLGGGTASYNEQFF. For the CDR3, the DNA is TGTGCCAGCAGCTTGGGGGGCGGGACCGCCTCCTACAATGAGCAGTTCTTC.

This clonotype has at least ten counts. V gene TRBV7-9 combines with J gene TRBJ2-1; D possibly matches TRBD1 or TRBD2 (5 bases each). The V gene lost 3 bases and the J gene lost 0 bases, with 18 bases spanning the gap. Germline CDR1 SEHNR, CDR2 FQNEAQ (reference sequence). This CDR3 has 18 amino acids. CDR3 nucleotides: TGTGCCAGCAGCTTCCACCAGGGACGACGGAGCTCCTACAATGAGCAGTTCTTC. This translates into CASSFHQGRRSSYNEQFF.

V and J are TRBV6-5 and TRBJ2-3; no clear D gene. Per germline, CDR1 MNHEY and CDR2 SVGAGI. CDR3 length: 14 residues. V gave up 2 bases and J gave up 4 bases, with 10 bases separating them. This CDR3 is CASSYPPEPDTQYF. For the CDR3, the DNA is TGTGCCAGCAGTTACCCGCCCGAGCCAGATACGCAGTATTTT.

V and J are TRBV27 and TRBJ1-5; tentatively, D is TRBD1 (5 bases). The CDR3 length is 11 residues. The germline V gene has CDR1 MNHEY and CDR2 SMNVEV (reference sequence). The V gene lost 10 bases and the J gene lost 4 bases, with 8 bases spanning the gap. The CDR3, as DNA: TGTGCCATCGGGACGAATCAGCCCCAGCATTTT. Amino acid sequence: CAIGTNQPQHF.

This clonotype has at least ten counts. The chain is built from TRBV12-3 or TRBV12-4 and TRBJ1-5, with D uncertain. The CDR3 runs to 15 residues. V lost 3 bases and J 0 bases, leaving 9 bases between the germline ends. For the CDR3, the DNA is TGTGCCAGCAGTTTTTCGGTAAATAGCAATCAGCCCCAGCATTTT. It is translated as CASSFSVNSNQPQHF.

The table lists this clonotype with many counts. The chain carries TRBV27 and TRBJ1-2; no definite D call. Germline lookup yields CDR1 MNHEY and CDR2 SMNVEV (reference sequence). The CDR3 runs 15 residues. The V end lost 3 bases, the J end lost 3 bases, and 14 bases lay between the germline ends. The CDR3 is CASSFSREAHYGYTF. The CDR3 bases are TGTGCCAGCAGTTTTTCTCGAGAGGCTCACTATGGCTACACCTTC.

This clonotype was counted ten times or more. The chain is built from TRBV7-8 and TRBJ1-1, with TRBD1 matching over 8 bases. This CDR3 is built from 16 residues. Trimming at V came to 6 bases and at J to 3 bases, leaving 12 bases not matched to a gene. CDR1 and CDR2 from the germline V gene are SGHVS and FQNEAQ. DNA of the CDR3: TGTGCCAGCAGAACCTACAGGGGGGTAGGGGACACTGAAGCTTTCTTT. This codes for CASRTYRGVGDTEAFF. The full variable domain, rest sourced from reference TRBV7-8 and TRBJ1-1, is GAGVSQSPRYKVAKRGQDVALRCDPISGHVSLFWYQQALGQGPEFLTYFQNEAQLDKSGLPSDRFFAERPEGSVSTLKIQRTQQEDSAVYLCASRTYRGVGDTEAFFGQGTRLTVV.

This clonotype was recorded a few times. For the CDR3, the DNA is TGTGCCAGCAGTCCCGTTAGGGGCAGGGCCAACGTCCTGACTTTC. It encodes CASSPVRGRANVLTF. The chain joins TRBV28 to TRBJ2-6; the D gene is possibly TRBD1 (5 bases). Germline loops: CDR1 MDHEN, CDR2 SYDVKM. The V end was cut by 5 bases, the J end by 5 bases, with 13 bases between. This CDR3 has 15 amino acids.

This clonotype appeared many times. This CDR3 reads CATASGYEQYF. The DNA of the CDR3 is TGTGCCACCGCGTCTGGCTACGAGCAGTACTTC. The rearrangement joins TRBV24-1 to TRBJ2-7, with D unclear. Germline loops: CDR1 KGHDR, CDR2 SFDVKD. There are 11 residues in the CDR3. Trimming removed 9 bases at V and 3 bases at J, with 8 bases between.

V and J are TRBV5-6 and TRBJ2-2, with 7 bases fitting TRBD1. CDR3 length: 15 amino acids. V shed 7 bases, J shed 4 bases, and the junction held 10 bases outside the gene matches. CDR1 is SGHDT and CDR2 is YYEEEE in the germline V gene. CDR3 coding DNA: TGTGCCAGCCGTAGAGGGGGACAGTCCACCGGGGAGCTGTTTTTT. Residues: CASRRGGQSTGELFF.

The sample holds many counts of this clonotype. The chain links TRBV28 to TRBJ2-2, with 12 bases matching TRBD2. CDR1 is MDHEN and CDR2 is SYDVKM in the germline V gene. The CDR3 is made up of 17 amino acids. J lost 1 base, V lost 10 bases, and 10 bases had no gene match. DNA of the CDR3: TGTGCCATACAAGGACTAGCGGGGACGGAGAACACCGGGGAGCTGTTTTTT. Translation gives CAIQGLAGTENTGELFF.

The chain joins TRBV2 to TRBJ1-5; possible D gene TRBD1, 5 bases. V lost 6 bases, J lost 4 bases, and 16 bases lay in between. There are 15 residues in the CDR3. Germline CDR1 SNHLY, CDR2 FYNNEI. As DNA, the CDR3 is TGTGCCAGCAGCTTGAGTGGGACTACTAATCAGCCCCAGCATTTT. Translated: CASSLSGTTNQPQHF. The full variable domain, rest sourced from reference TRBV2 and TRBJ1-5, is EPEVTQTPSHQVTQMGQEVILRCVPISNHLYFYWYRQILGQKVEFLVSFYNNEISEKSEIFDDQFSVERPDGSNFTLKIRSTKLEDSAMYFCASSLSGTTNQPQHFGDGTRLSIL.

Ten or more counts support this clonotype. V usage is TRBV5-6 and J usage is TRBJ2-3; D is unclear. Germline V gene sequence: CDR1 SGHDT, CDR2 YYEEEE. This CDR3 is 14 amino acids long. Trimming removed 4 bases at V and 2 bases at J, with 11 bases between. CDR3 sequence: CASSGDKNTDTQYF. The CDR3 DNA reads TGTGCCAGCAGCGGAGACAAGAACACAGATACGCAGTATTTT. Using reference TRBV5-6 and TRBJ2-3 for the parts outside the CDR3, the full variable domain is DAGVTQSPTHLIKTRGQQVTLRCSPKSGHDTVSWYQQALGQGPQFIFQYYEEEERQRGNFPDRFSGHQFPNYSSELNVNALLLGDSALYLCASSGDKNTDTQYFGPGTRLTVL.

The V call is TRBV2, the J call TRBJ1-1, with D perhaps TRBD1 (6 bases). CDR1 SNHLY and CDR2 FYNNEI come from the germline V gene. Deletions cut 3 bases from V and 1 base from J, with 12 bases between. CDR3 length: 15 residues. CDR3 in amino acids: CASSDLRGQNTEAFF. In DNA form, the CDR3 reads TGTGCCAGCAGTGATCTTCGGGGACAGAACACTGAAGCTTTCTTT. The whole variable domain, filled in from reference TRBV2 and TRBJ1-1, reads EPEVTQTPSHQVTQMGQEVILRCVPISNHLYFYWYRQILGQKVEFLVSFYNNEISEKSEIFDDQFSVERPDGSNFTLKIRSTKLEDSAMYFCASSDLRGQNTEAFFGQGTRLTVV.

This clonotype was observed many times. The chain combines TRBV9 with TRBJ2-1; maybe TRBD1 (6 bases). The CDR3 length is 14 residues. Trimming removed 3 bases from V and 5 bases from J, with 12 bases in between. Germline V CDR1 and CDR2: SGDLS, YYNGEE. CDR3 in amino acids: CASSAETGHNEQFF. CDR3 DNA: TGTGCCAGCAGCGCAGAGACAGGACACAATGAGCAGTTCTTC.

This clonotype has more than one count but fewer than ten. V and J are TRBV6-2 or TRBV6-3 and TRBJ2-5; the D call may be TRBD1 or TRBD2 (6 bases each). The CDR3 is 15 residues long. Germline loops: CDR1 MNHEY, CDR2 SVGEGT. Between the trimmed V and J ends, which lost 3 bases and 5 bases, there was a span of 16 bases. CDR3 residues: CASSYRPGAGETQYF. CDR3 nucleotide sequence: TGTGCCAGCAGTTATCGCCCGGGGGCGGGTGAGACCCAGTACTTC.

The table lists this clonotype with a few counts. J is TRBJ1-6 and V is TRBV19, with unresolved D. The V end was cut by 10 bases, the J end by 4 bases, with 17 bases between. The V gene's germline CDR1 is LNHDA and CDR2 SQIVND (reference sequence). The CDR3 spans 15 residues. CDR3: CATRTVLGYNSPLHF. The CDR3 DNA is TGTGCCACCAGGACCGTTCTAGGGTATAATTCACCCCTCCACTTT.

J is TRBJ2-2 and V is TRBV5-1, with D perhaps matching TRBD1 (6 bases). The V and J ends lost 7 bases and 5 bases respectively, with 15 bases between them. This CDR3 region has 14 residues. Germline values: CDR1 SGHRS, CDR2 YFSETQ. DNA for the CDR3: TGCGCCAGCGCACCACAGGGCGATACCGGGGAGCTGTTTTTT. This translates into CASAPQGDTGELFF.